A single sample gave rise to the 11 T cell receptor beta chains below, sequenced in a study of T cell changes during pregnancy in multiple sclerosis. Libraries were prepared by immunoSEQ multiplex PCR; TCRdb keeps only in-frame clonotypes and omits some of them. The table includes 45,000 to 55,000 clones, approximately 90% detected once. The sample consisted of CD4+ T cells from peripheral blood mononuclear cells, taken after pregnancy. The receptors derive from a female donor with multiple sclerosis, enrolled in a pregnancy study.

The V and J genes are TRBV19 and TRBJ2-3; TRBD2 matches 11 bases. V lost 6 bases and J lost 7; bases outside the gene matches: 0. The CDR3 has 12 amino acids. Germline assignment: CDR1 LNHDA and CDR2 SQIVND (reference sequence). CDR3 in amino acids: CASRTSGNTQYF. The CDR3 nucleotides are TGTGCCAGTAGGACTAGCGGGAATACGCAGTATTTT.

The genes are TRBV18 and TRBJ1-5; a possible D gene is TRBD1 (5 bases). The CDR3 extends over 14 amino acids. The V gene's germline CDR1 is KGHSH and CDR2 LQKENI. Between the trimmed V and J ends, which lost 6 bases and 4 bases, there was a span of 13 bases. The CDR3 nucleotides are TGTGCCAGCTCTGGGGGGAATGGGAATCAGCCCCAGCATTTT. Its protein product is CASSGGNGNQPQHF.

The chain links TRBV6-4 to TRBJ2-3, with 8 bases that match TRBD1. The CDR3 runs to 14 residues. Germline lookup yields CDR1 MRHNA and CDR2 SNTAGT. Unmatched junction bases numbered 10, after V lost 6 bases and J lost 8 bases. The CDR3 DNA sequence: TGTGCCAGCAGCTCAGGGGGCACTGGAGGTACGCAGTATTTT. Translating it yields CASSSGGTGGTQYF.

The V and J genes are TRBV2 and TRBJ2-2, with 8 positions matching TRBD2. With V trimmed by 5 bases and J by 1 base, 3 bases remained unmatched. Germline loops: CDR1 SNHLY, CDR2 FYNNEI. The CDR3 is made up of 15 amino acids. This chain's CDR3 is CASSPGLGNTGELFF. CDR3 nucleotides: TGTGCCAGCAGTCCGGGACTAGGGAACACCGGGGAGCTGTTTTTT.

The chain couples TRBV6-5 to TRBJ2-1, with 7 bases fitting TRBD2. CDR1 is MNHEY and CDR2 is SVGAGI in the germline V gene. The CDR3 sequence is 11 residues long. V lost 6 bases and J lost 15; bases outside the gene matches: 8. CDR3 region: CASRDGGWSFF. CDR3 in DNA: TGTGCCAGCAGAGACGGGGGGTGGTCGTTCTTC.

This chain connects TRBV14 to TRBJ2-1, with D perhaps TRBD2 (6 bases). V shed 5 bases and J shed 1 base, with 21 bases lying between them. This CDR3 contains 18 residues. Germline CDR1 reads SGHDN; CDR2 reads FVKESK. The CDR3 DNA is TGTGCCAGCAGCGTAGGTGGCGGGATCGGGAAATCCTACAATGAGCAGTTCTTC. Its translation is CASSVGGGIGKSYNEQFF.

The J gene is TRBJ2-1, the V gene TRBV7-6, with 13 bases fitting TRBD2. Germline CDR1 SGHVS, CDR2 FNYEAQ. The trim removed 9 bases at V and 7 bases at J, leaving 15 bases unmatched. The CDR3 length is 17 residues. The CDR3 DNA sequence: TGTGCCAGTAGGGGACAGGGGGGGACTAGCGGGACGAATGAGCAGTTCTTC. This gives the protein CASRGQGGTSGTNEQFF. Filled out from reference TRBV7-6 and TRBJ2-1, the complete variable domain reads GAGVSQSPRYKVTKRGQDVALRCDPISGHVSLYWYRQALGQGPEFLTYFNYEAQQDKSGLPNDRFSAERPEGSISTLTIQRTEQRDSAMYRCASRGQGGTSGTNEQFFGPGTRLTVL.

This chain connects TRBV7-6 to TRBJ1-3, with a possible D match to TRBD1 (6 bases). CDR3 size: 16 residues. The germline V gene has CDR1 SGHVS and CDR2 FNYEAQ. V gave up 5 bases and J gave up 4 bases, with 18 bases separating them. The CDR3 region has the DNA TGTGCCAGCAGCAACCGTAACAGGGCGCAGGGAAACACCATATATTTT. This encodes CASSNRNRAQGNTIYF.

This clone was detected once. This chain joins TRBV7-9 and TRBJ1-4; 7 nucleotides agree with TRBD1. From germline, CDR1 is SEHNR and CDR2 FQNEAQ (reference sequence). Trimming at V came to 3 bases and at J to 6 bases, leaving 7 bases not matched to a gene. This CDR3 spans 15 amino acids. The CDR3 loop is CASSLWTGSDEKLFF. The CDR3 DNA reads TGTGCCAGCAGCTTGTGGACAGGCTCGGATGAAAAACTGTTTTTT.

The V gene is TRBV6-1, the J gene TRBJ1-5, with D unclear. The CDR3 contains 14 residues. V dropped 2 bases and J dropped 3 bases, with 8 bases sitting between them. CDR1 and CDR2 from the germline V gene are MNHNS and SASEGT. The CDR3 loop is CASSEIAFNQPQHF. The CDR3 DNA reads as TGTGCCAGCAGTGAAATAGCTTTCAATCAGCCCCAGCATTTT.

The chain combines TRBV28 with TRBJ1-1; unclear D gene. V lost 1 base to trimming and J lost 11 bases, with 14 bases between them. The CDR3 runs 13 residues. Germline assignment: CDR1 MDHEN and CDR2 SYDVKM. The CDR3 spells CASSLSAGQEAFF. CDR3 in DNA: TGTGCCAGCAGTTTATCTGCAGGCCAAGAGGCTTTCTTT.